A selection of T cell receptor beta chains follows, all from one sample in a study of T cell responses to AZD1222 COVID-19 vaccine. Here immunoSEQ multiplex PCR was the method, and the copy in TCRdb shows in-frame clones only, minus some. The sample contains more than 140,000 clones, approximately 89% of which appear only once. The sequencing here drew on peripheral blood, taken on day 0 of AZD1222 vaccination. The receptors here all came from an adult in good health. Each CDR3 is given with its conserved first and last residue. The D gene is left open where the match is weak. Where a row states a size, it is once, few, many or the class of an expanded clone; other rows omit it.

d_gene	abundance	v_gene	j_gene	CDR3nt	CDR3aa
TRBD1	.	TRBV5-1	TRBJ2-2	TGCGCCAGCAGCGTGGGGGACAGGAGGCTCACCGGGGAGCTGTTTTTT	CASSVGDRRLTGELFF
.	.	TRBV7-9	TRBJ2-2	TGTGCCAGCAGCTTGGACTTGGGGCCGAACACCGGGGAGCTGTTTTTT	CASSLDLGPNTGELFF
TRBD1	.	TRBV19	TRBJ1-2	TGTGCCAGTAGTAGGACAGGGAGGAACTATGGCTACACCTTC	CASSRTGRNYGYTF
TRBD2	once	TRBV28	TRBJ2-1	TGTGCCAGCAGTTTAGGTGGGAGGGGTAACAATGAGCAGTTCTTC	CASSLGGRGNNEQFF
TRBD1	.	TRBV7-9	TRBJ1-2	TGTGCCAGCAGCTCACACCTCGGGACAGGGGGAGACTACACCTTC	CASSSHLGTGGDYTF
.	.	TRBV4-3	TRBJ2-6	TGCGCCAGCAGCCAATGGGTATCTGGGGCCAACGTCCTGACTTTC	CASSQWVSGANVLTF
.	.	TRBV10-3	TRBJ1-4	TGTGCCATCAGCTCGGGATATGAAAAACTGTTTTTT	CAISSGYEKLFF
TRBD2	.	TRBV6-6	TRBJ2-1	TGTGCCAGCAGTTACCCTGCAGCGGGAGAATACAATGAGCAGTTCTTC	CASSYPAAGEYNEQFF
TRBD2	.	TRBV28	TRBJ2-2	TGTGCCAGCAGTTTTCTCTCGGGAGGGCTACGAACCGGGGAGCTGTTTTTT	CASSFLSGGLRTGELFF
TRBD1	.	TRBV4-1	TRBJ1-5	TGCGCCAGCAGCCAAGCCCTAATGGGGGGGGACAGGCCCCAGCATTTT	CASSQALMGGDRPQHF
TRBD2	few	TRBV19	TRBJ2-1	TGTGCCAGTAGTCCCGGACTAGCCAATGAGCAGTTCTTC	CASSPGLANEQFF
TRBD1	.	TRBV4-3	TRBJ2-6	TGCGCCAGCAGCCAAGACAGGGGGCGGTTCTCCGGGGCCAACGTCCTGACTTTC	CASSQDRGRFSGANVLTF
TRBD1	.	TRBV19	TRBJ1-2	TGTGCCAGTAGAATAGCAGGGGGTGACTATGGCTACACCTTC	CASRIAGGDYGYTF
.	.	TRBV7-6	TRBJ1-4	TGTGCCAGCAGCTTAGTCCCCGGAGAACAGGGATCAACTAATGAAAAACTGTTTTTT	CASSLVPGEQGSTNEKLFF
.	many	TRBV19	TRBJ1-1	TGTGCCAGTAGACTGAACACTGAAGCTTTCTTT	CASRLNTEAFF
TRBD2	.	TRBV6-2/TRBV6-3	TRBJ2-7	TGTGCCAGCAGTTACTCACTAGCGGGAGGTATCAAGTACTTC	CASSYSLAGGIKYF
.	.	TRBV28	TRBJ1-4	TGTGCCAGCAGTACCCACTTCGCCCCTTTTGGTGAAAAACTGTTTTTT	CASSTHFAPFGEKLFF
.	once	TRBV20-1	TRBJ1-2	TGCAGTGCTAGAGATGTAAGAGGCTACACCTTC	CSARDVRGYTF
TRBD1	.	TRBV28	TRBJ2-3	TGTGCCAGCACCGTGAGACAGGGGGCGAGGAATACGCAGTATTTT	CASTVRQGARNTQYF
.	.	TRBV6-2/TRBV6-3	TRBJ1-2	TGTGCCAGCAGTCCCGGGGGACCAGCTAACTATGGCTACACCTTC	CASSPGGPANYGYTF
.	.	TRBV5-1	TRBJ1-2	TGCGCCAGCAGCCCACAAGTTCCCAGGGGCTATGGCTACACCTTC	CASSPQVPRGYGYTF
TRBD2	.	TRBV19	TRBJ2-1	TGTGCCAGCAGTCCTATTAGCGGGAGAGTCTACAATGAGCAGTTCTTC	CASSPISGRVYNEQFF
.	.	TRBV20-1	TRBJ2-7	TGCAGTGCTAGTCCGCAGTACGAGCAGTACTTC	CSASPQYEQYF
.	.	TRBV28	TRBJ1-1	TGTGCCAGCAGTTTAAAAGACCTGAACACTGAAGCTTTCTTT	CASSLKDLNTEAFF
.	.	TRBV15	TRBJ2-3	TGTGCCACCAGCAGAGATTTGCGCAGGAGCACAGATACGCAGTATTTT	CATSRDLRRSTDTQYF
TRBD2	.	TRBV28	TRBJ2-7	TGTGCCAGCAGTTCCCCCCCGGGAGGGCCTAACGAGCAGTACTTC	CASSSPPGGPNEQYF
TRBD1	.	TRBV5-6	TRBJ1-2	TGTGCCAGCAGCTCGCAGGGGGGCCGAAGCTATGGCTACACCTTC	CASSSQGGRSYGYTF
TRBD1	.	TRBV6-5	TRBJ2-5	TGTGCCAGCAGGGTTACAGGGGAAGTAGAGACCCAGTACTTC	CASRVTGEVETQYF
TRBD1	.	TRBV28	TRBJ1-4	TGTGCCAGCCTCGAGGACAGGCGGCCAGGAGAAAAACTGTTTTTT	CASLEDRRPGEKLFF
.	.	TRBV5-3	TRBJ1-5	TGTGCCAAGCCCTCGGCAGGGGCCAATCAGCCCCAGCATTTT	CAKPSAGANQPQHF
.	.	TRBV18	TRBJ2-5	TGTGCCAGCTCACCAGGGCTGGATAAGACCCAGTACTTC	CASSPGLDKTQYF
.	.	TRBV6-5	TRBJ2-7	TGTGCCAGCAGTTACTCCCAAAGCTCCTACGAGCAGTACTTC	CASSYSQSSYEQYF
TRBD1	.	TRBV13	TRBJ2-1	TGTGCCAGCAGCTTAGAGAGGGGACAGCTTCGTATAGGCTACAATGAGCAGTTCTTC	CASSLERGQLRIGYNEQFF
.	.	TRBV10-2	TRBJ2-7	TGCGCCAGCAGAGTAGCGGAGGGCTACGAGCAGTACTTC	CASRVAEGYEQYF
TRBD1	.	TRBV19	TRBJ1-1	TGTGCCAGTAGCCCTGACAGGGGCCAAAACACTGAAGCTTTCTTT	CASSPDRGQNTEAFF
.	.	TRBV19	TRBJ1-5	TGTGCCACCCGCCCGGCTGTAGTAGATCAGCCCCAGCATTTT	CATRPAVVDQPQHF
.	.	TRBV10-1	TRBJ2-5	TGCGCCAGCAGTGTTGGGGGTATGGGAGAGACCCAGTACTTC	CASSVGGMGETQYF
.	.	TRBV4-1	TRBJ1-1	TGCGCCAGCAGCCAAGATCCACCCAACTTATTGGGGGCTTTCTTT	CASSQDPPNLLGAFF